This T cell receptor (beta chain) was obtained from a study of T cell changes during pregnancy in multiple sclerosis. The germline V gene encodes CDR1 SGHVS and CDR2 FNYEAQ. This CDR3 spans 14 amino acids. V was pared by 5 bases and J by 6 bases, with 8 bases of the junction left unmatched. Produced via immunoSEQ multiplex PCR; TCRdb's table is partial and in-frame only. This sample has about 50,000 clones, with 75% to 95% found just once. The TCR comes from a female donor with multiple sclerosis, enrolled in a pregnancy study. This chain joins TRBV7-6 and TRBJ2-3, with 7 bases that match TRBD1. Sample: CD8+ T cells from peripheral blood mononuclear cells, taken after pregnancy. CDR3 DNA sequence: TGTGCCAGCAGCCTTCGGGACAGTTGGGATACGCAGTATTTT. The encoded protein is CASSLRDSWDTQYF.